The entry that follows covers one T cell receptor beta chain sequence. The data were obtained in a study of shared clonotypes between healthy human individuals. Trimming stripped 9 bases from V and 0 bases from J, with 18 bases between. The germline V gene encodes CDR1 MDHEN and CDR2 SYDVKM. This CDR3 comprises 15 residues. Data came from immunoSEQ multiplex PCR; TCRdb stores just in-frame clones and leaves some out. The sample carries more than 2 million clones, roughly 95% recorded once. Sequencing was performed on naive CD4+ T cells sorted from blood. The subset: CD45RA+ positively selected. The chain joins TRBV28 to TRBJ2-7, with D perhaps given as TRBD1 or TRBD2 (5 bases each). The clonotype was recovered from a young man in good health. The CDR3 sequence: CARLGVAVPSYEQYF. The CDR3 DNA follows: TGTGCCAGATTGGGGGTGGCGGTCCCCTCCTACGAGCAGTACTTC.